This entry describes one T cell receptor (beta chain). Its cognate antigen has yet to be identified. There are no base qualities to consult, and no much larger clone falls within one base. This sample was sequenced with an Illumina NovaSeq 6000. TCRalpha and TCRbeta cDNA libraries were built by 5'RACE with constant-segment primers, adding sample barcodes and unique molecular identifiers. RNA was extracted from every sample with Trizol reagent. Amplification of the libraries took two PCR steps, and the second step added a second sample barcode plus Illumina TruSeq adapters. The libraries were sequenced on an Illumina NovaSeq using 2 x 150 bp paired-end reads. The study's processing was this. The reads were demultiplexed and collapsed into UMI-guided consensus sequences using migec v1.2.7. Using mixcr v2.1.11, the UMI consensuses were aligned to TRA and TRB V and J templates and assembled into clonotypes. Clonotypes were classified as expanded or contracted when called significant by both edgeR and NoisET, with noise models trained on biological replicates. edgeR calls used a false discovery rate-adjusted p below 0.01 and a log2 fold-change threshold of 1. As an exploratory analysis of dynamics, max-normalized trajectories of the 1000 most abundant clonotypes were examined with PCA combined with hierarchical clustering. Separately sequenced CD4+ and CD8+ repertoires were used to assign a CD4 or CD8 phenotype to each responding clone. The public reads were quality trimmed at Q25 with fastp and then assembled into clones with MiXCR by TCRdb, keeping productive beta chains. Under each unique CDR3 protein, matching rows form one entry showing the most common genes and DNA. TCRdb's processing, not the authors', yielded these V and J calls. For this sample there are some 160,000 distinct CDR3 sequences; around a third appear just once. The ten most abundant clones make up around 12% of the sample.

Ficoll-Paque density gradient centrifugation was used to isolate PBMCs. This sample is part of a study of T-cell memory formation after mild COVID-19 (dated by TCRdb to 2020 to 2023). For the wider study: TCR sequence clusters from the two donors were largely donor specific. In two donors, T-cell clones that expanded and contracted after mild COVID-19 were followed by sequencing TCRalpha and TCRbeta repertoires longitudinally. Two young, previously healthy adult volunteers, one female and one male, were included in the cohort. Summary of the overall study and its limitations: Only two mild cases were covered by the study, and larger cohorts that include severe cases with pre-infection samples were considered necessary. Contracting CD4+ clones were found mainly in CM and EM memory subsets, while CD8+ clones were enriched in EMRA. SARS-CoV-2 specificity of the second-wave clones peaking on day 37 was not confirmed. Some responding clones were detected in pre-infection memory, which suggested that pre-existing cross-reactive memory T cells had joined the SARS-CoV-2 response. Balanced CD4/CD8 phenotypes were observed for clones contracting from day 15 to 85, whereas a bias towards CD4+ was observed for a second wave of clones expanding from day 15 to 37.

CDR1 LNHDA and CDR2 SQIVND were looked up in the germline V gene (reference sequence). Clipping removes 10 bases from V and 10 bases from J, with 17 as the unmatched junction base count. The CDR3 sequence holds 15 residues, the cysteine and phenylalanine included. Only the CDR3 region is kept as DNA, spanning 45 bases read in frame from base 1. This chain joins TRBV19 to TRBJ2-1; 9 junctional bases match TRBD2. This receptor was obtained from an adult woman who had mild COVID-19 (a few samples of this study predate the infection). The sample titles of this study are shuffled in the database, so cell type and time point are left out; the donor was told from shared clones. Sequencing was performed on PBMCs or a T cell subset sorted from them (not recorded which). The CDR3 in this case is CATKIAGARRGEQFF. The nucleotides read TGTGCCACTAAAATAGCGGGAGCCAGGAGGGGGGAGCAGTTCTTC.